This T cell receptor (beta chain) was recorded in a study of cytotoxic CD8 clonotypes in ibrutinib-treated CLL. TCRdb's copy holds only in-frame clones and misses some; the assay was immunoSEQ multiplex PCR. The profile shows roughly 180,000 clones, 84% of them singletons. Study findings and constraints: Public clonotypes, found uncommonly, either contracted or stayed stable on treatment. Clonality climbed at ibrutinib response, then dropped toward baseline at progression.

This clone has only a few counts. The antigen is not known. The germline V gene encodes CDR1 SGHVS and CDR2 FNYEAQ. The CDR3 loop spans 16 amino acids. The junction had 12 bases not matched to a gene; V was cut back by 2 bases and J by 9 bases. The rearrangement links TRBV7-6 to TRBJ2-1; 8 bases are a match to TRBD2. This clonotype was sampled from a human donor with chronic lymphocytic leukemia. The sample was PBMCs, taken after 24 months of ibrutinib treatment. The CDR3 spells CASSLSSGGPLGEQFF. Written as DNA, the CDR3 is TGTGCCAGCAGCTTATCGAGCGGGGGTCCCCTAGGTGAGCAGTTCTTC.